Below are 27 T cell receptor beta chains sequenced from a single sample in a study of graft-versus-host responses after intestinal transplantation. Graft-derived tissue was subjected to processing to liberate intraepithelial and lamina propria lymphocytes. Method: immunoSEQ multiplex PCR; TCRdb's copy keeps in-frame clones and lacks some. Here the sample spans 15,000 to 20,000 clones, roughly 82% being singletons. Sequences were derived from ileum tissue, sampled 17 days after transplant. The source of these receptors is a human patient who received an intestinal transplant, so some T cells may come from the graft donor.

V gene TRBV10-1 combines with J gene TRBJ2-1; D not certain. Germline V gives CDR1 WNHNN, CDR2 SYGVQD (reference sequence). The V gene lost 4 bases and the J gene lost 5 bases, with 9 bases spanning the gap. CDR3 length equals 13 residues. The CDR3 DNA reads TGCGCCAGCAGTGTGGATTTCCACAATGAGCAGTTCTTC. It yields the protein CASSVDFHNEQFF.

This clone occurred once. The chain links TRBV9 to TRBJ1-3; unclear D gene. From germline, CDR1 is SGDLS and CDR2 YYNGEE. The CDR3 is 14 residues long. With 0 bases removed from V and 0 bases from J, the gap between germline ends came to 4 bases. This CDR3 is CASSVGHSGNTIYF. CDR3 sequence (DNA): TGTGCCAGCAGCGTAGGACACTCTGGAAACACCATATATTTT.

The chain links TRBV27 to TRBJ1-1; 7 nucleotides agree with TRBD1. The V gene end was trimmed by 3 bases and the J gene end by 5 bases; junction bases not matched to a gene: 9. The CDR3 covers 15 residues. Germline CDR1 MNHEY, CDR2 SMNVEV (reference sequence). CDR3 residues: CASSFLQRGRTEAFF. The CDR3 nucleotides read TGTGCCAGCAGTTTTCTTCAGAGGGGGCGGACTGAAGCTTTCTTT.

The gene calls are TRBV30 and TRBJ1-2, with a tentative D call TRBD1 (5 bases). Per the germline V gene, CDR1 is GTSNPN and CDR2 is SVGIG (reference sequence). Between the trimmed V and J ends, which lost 3 bases and 4 bases, there was a span of 6 bases. This CDR3 comprises 11 residues. This CDR3 reads CAWSGGYGYTF. In nucleotides, the CDR3 is TGTGCCTGGAGCGGGGGCTATGGCTACACCTTC.

There are a few counts of this clone. The chain has TRBV5-6 and TRBJ2-3; 9 bases are a match to TRBD2. V was pared by 2 bases and J by 3 bases, with 16 bases of the junction left unmatched. The CDR3 is 19 residues long. Per germline, CDR1 SGHDT and CDR2 YYEEEE. This CDR3 is CASSFLASGREGITDTQYF. Here the CDR3 DNA reads TGTGCCAGCAGCTTCTTAGCATCGGGGCGGGAGGGAATAACAGATACGCAGTATTTT.

The genes are TRBV30 and TRBJ2-5; D tentatively reads TRBD1 or TRBD2 (5 bases each). The V end lost 1 base, the J end lost 1 base, and 7 bases lay between the germline ends. This CDR3 is 13 amino acids long. Germline-derived CDR1 and CDR2 are GTSNPN and SVGIG (reference sequence). Written as DNA, the CDR3 is TGTGCCTGGAGTGCAGGGACCCAAGAGACCCAGTACTTC. Protein sequence: CAWSAGTQETQYF.

Written as DNA, the CDR3 is TGCGCCAGCAGCCCGTGGGACGGCGACGAGCAGTACTTC. Amino acids: CASSPWDGDEQYF. The chain links TRBV5-1 to TRBJ2-7; D assignment may be TRBD1 or TRBD2 (5 bases each). Germline loops: CDR1 SGHRS, CDR2 YFSETQ. Between the trimmed V and J ends, which lost 4 bases and 5 bases, there was a span of 13 bases. The CDR3 is 13 residues long. Together with reference TRBV5-1 and TRBJ2-7, the CDR3 gives the full variable domain: KAGVTQTPRYLIKTRGQQVTLSCSPISGHRSVSWYQQTPGQGLQFLFEYFSETQRNKGNFPGRFSGRQFSNSRSEMNVSTLELGDSALYLCASSPWDGDEQYFGPGTRLTVT.

This clone ranks as medium-sized. This rearrangement joins TRBV6-5 to TRBJ1-2; D not resolved. The CDR3 loop spans 11 amino acids. V gave up 6 bases and J gave up 4 bases, with 6 bases separating them. CDR1 is MNHEY, CDR2 SVGAGI, per germline. The CDR3 DNA sequence: TGTGCCAGCAGGCGGATCTATGGCTACACCTTC. This encodes CASRRIYGYTF.

V is TRBV14 and J is TRBJ2-1; 8 bases are shared with TRBD1. V shed 8 bases and J 8 bases; nucleotides not matched to a gene: 17. Germline assignment: CDR1 SGHDN and CDR2 FVKESK. This CDR3 spans 16 amino acids. The CDR3 coding sequence is TGTGCCAGCGGCCCCCGTCCCGGGACAGGTCGGCATGAGCAGTTCTTC. Its protein is CASGPRPGTGRHEQFF.

V and J are TRBV30 and TRBJ2-3; D possibly corresponds to TRBD2 (6 bases). Germline-derived CDR1 and CDR2 are GTSNPN and SVGIG (reference sequence). The CDR3 runs 16 residues. V lost 0 bases and J lost 1, with 14 bases in between. CDR3 sequence (DNA): TGTGCCTGGAGTGTACAGGCTGGGGAGGGCACAGATACGCAGTATTTT. It encodes CAWSVQAGEGTDTQYF.

This sequence joins TRBV28 and TRBJ2-4; D tentatively fits TRBD1 or TRBD2 (5 bases each). Trimming stripped 5 bases from V and 2 bases from J, with 19 bases between. CDR1 MDHEN and CDR2 SYDVKM come from the germline V gene. This CDR3 is 17 amino acids long. In nucleotides, the CDR3 is TGTGCCAGCAGTCCCAGGGAGCAGTTCTCAACCAAAAACATTCAGTACTTC. Its translation: CASSPREQFSTKNIQYF.

A note on this clone: The junction does not match germline at one end; this may be a read error. This chain uses TRBV7-7 with TRBJ1-1; possibly TRBD1 for D (6 bases). Germline CDR1 reads SSHAT; CDR2 reads FNYEAQ (reference sequence). CDR3 length equals 14 residues. The CDR3 nucleotides are TGTGCTAGCAGCCCCAGACAGGAGAACACTGAAGCTTTCTTT. The encoded protein is CASSPRQENTEAFF.

V and J are TRBV28 and TRBJ1-2; TRBD1 might be the D (6 bases). Germline V gene data show CDR1 as MDHEN and CDR2 as SYDVKM. The CDR3 runs to 15 residues. V lost 2 bases, J lost 2 bases, and 12 bases lay in between. The CDR3 sequence is CASSLPDGTNYGYTF. CDR3 DNA sequence: TGTGCCAGCAGTTTACCCGACGGGACAAACTATGGCTACACCTTC.

This chain joins TRBV4-3 and TRBJ2-5; D not certain. The J call may be faulty, since TRBJ2-7 better matches the DNA end. From germline, CDR1 is LGHNA and CDR2 YSLEER. The CDR3 contains 17 residues. CDR3 coding DNA: TGCGCCAGCAGCCAAGACGCTGGAGTCCTTCGCCCCTACGAGCAGTACTTC. Translating it yields CASSQDAGVLRPYEQYF.

This rearrangement joins TRBV19 to TRBJ2-1; 9 bases agree with TRBD2. The CDR3 has 15 amino acids. The V gene end was trimmed by 4 bases and the J gene end by 0 bases; junction bases not matched to a gene: 1. Germline CDR1 LNHDA, CDR2 SQIVND (reference sequence). The CDR3 bases are TGTGCCAGTAGTAATAGCGGGAGCTCCTACAATGAGCAGTTCTTC. This gives the protein CASSNSGSSYNEQFF.

This clone was observed a single time. Within the sample, other DNA sequences also encode this same CDR3. The genes are TRBV28 and TRBJ2-7, with 11 positions matching TRBD2. Germline trimming cut 5 bases from V and 2 bases from J; bases unmatched to any gene: 5. The CDR3 runs to 15 residues. CDR1 and CDR2 (germline): MDHEN, SYDVKM. The CDR3 protein is CASSPLAGGPYEQYF. CDR3 nucleotide sequence: TGTGCCAGCAGTCCTCTAGCGGGAGGCCCCTACGAGCAGTACTTC.

V is TRBV7-9 and J is TRBJ2-7; TRBD1 aligns across 8 bases. The V gene end was trimmed by 5 bases and the J gene end by 3 bases; junction bases not matched to a gene: 9. Germline V gives CDR1 SEHNR, CDR2 FQNEAQ (reference sequence). The CDR3 runs 15 residues. CDR3 region: CASSPRTGPIYEQYF. The CDR3 DNA reads TGTGCCAGCAGCCCACGGACAGGGCCGATCTACGAGCAGTACTTC.

This clone has just a few counts. J is TRBJ1-2 and V is TRBV28; a weak D match, TRBD1 (5 bases). The CDR3 has 14 residues. The V gene's germline CDR1 is MDHEN and CDR2 SYDVKM. Trimming removed 5 bases from V and 3 bases from J, with 13 bases in between. The CDR3 spells CASSPLQGDYGYTF. The CDR3 nucleotides read TGTGCCAGCAGTCCCCTGCAGGGTGACTATGGCTACACCTTC.

This clone came up once. The chain employs TRBV5-8 and TRBJ1-2; D unclear. This CDR3 comprises 13 residues. The V end lost 2 bases, the J end lost 4 bases, and 9 bases lay between the germline ends. From germline, CDR1 is SGHTS and CDR2 YDEGEE. The CDR3 DNA follows: TGTGCCAGCAGCTTCGCCAGAGGCTATGGCTACACCTTC. Translating it yields CASSFARGYGYTF. Using reference TRBV5-8 and TRBJ1-2 for the parts outside the CDR3, the full variable domain is EAGVTQSPTHLIKTRGQQATLRCSPISGHTSVYWYQQALGLGLQFLLWYDEGEERNRGNFPPRFSGRQFPNYSSELNVNALELEDSALYLCASSFARGYGYTFGSGTRLTVV.

This clone has more than one count but fewer than ten. V and J are TRBV4-1 and TRBJ1-4; TRBD1 is a possible D gene (5 bases). There are 12 residues in the CDR3. V was cut by 8 bases and J by 8 bases, with 12 bases left in between. Germline V gene lookup returns CDR1 MGHRA and CDR2 YSYEKL. CDR3 sequence reads: CASGHLGEKLFF. The CDR3 DNA is TGCGCCAGCGGACACCTCGGGGAAAAACTGTTTTTT.

The chain joins TRBV7-2 to TRBJ2-7; TRBD2 might be the D (7 bases). The germline V gene encodes CDR1 SGHTA and CDR2 FQGNSA. This CDR3 comprises 16 residues. V gave up 5 bases and J gave up 4 bases, with 21 bases separating them. CDR3 bases: TGTGCCAGCAGCGCTGGCGGGGGCGGGAGTGGGTACGAGCAGTACTTC. Amino acid sequence: CASSAGGGGSGYEQYF.

V and J are TRBV27 and TRBJ1-2, with TRBD1 identical over 7 bases. The CDR3 is made up of 12 amino acids. Germline lookup yields CDR1 MNHEY and CDR2 SMNVEV (reference sequence). Germline trimming cut 5 bases from V and 6 bases from J; bases unmatched to any gene: 3. The CDR3 spells CASSVQGNGYTF. For the CDR3, the DNA is TGTGCCAGCAGTGTACAGGGGAATGGCTACACCTTC.

The J gene is TRBJ2-1, the V gene TRBV7-9; TRBD1 might be the D (5 bases). The CDR3 consists of 11 residues. Germline V gene sequence: CDR1 SEHNR, CDR2 FQNEAQ (reference sequence). Trimming cost V 4 bases and J 10 bases, with 8 bases left between them. The CDR3 DNA reads as TGTGCCAGCAGCTCCCCAGGGGAGCAGTTCTTC. Protein sequence: CASSSPGEQFF.

V and J are TRBV7-9 and TRBJ2-5; unclear D gene. This CDR3 spans 13 amino acids. Deletions cut 5 bases from V and 3 bases from J, with 10 bases between. Germline V lookup: CDR1 SEHNR, CDR2 FQNEAQ (reference sequence). The CDR3 DNA reads as TGTGCCAGCAGCCTTCACTGGGAAGAGACCCAGTACTTC. Its protein is CASSLHWEETQYF.

The chain joins TRBV5-4 to TRBJ2-1, with no clear D. The CDR3 covers 12 residues. Germline V gene sequence: CDR1 SGHNT, CDR2 YYREEE (reference sequence). The ends were cut back, 2 bases at V and 8 bases at J, with 8 bases in the middle. CDR3: CASSFAQYEQFF. DNA of the CDR3: TGTGCCAGCAGCTTCGCCCAATATGAGCAGTTCTTC.

The genes are TRBV19 and TRBJ1-1, with D hard to call. The germline V gene has CDR1 LNHDA and CDR2 SQIVND (reference sequence). CDR3 length: 14 residues. The germline V and J ends were trimmed by 3 bases and 4 bases, with 12 bases remaining between them. The CDR3 nucleotides read TGTGCCAGTAGTATGTCGTTCTTGGTCACTGAAGCTTTCTTT. This sequence encodes CASSMSFLVTEAFF. The whole variable domain, filled in from reference TRBV19 and TRBJ1-1, reads DGGITQSPKYLFRKEGQNVTLSCEQNLNHDAMYWYRQDPGQGLRLIYYSQIVNDFQKGDIAEGYSVSREKKESFPLTVTSAQKNPTAFYLCASSMSFLVTEAFFGQGTRLTVV.

The chain couples TRBV7-8 to TRBJ1-1, with D tentatively TRBD1 (5 bases). Trimming stripped 5 bases from V and 4 bases from J, with 17 bases between. The germline V gene has CDR1 SGHVS and CDR2 FQNEAQ. The CDR3 is 15 residues long. The CDR3: CASSPNPREGTEAFF. CDR3 nucleotide sequence: TGTGCCAGCAGCCCCAACCCCAGGGAAGGCACTGAAGCTTTCTTT.